The 2 T cell receptor beta chains listed next were all sequenced from one sample in a study of blood T cell repertoires in COVID-19. Measured with immunoSEQ multiplex PCR; TCRdb has only the in-frame clones, and not every one. The sample holds approximately 210,000 clones, 81% seen once. Sequences were obtained from PBMCs or T cells enriched from blood (not recorded which). These receptors originate from a woman aged 50 to 60 with acute COVID-19.

V usage is TRBV3-1 (or the pseudogene TRBV3-2) and J usage is TRBJ2-1, with 11 bases matching TRBD2. Germline assignment: CDR1 LGHDT and CDR2 YNNKEL (reference sequence). The CDR3 is made up of 15 amino acids. Losses at the gene ends were 4 bases for V and 5 bases for J; bases not matched to a gene: 4. The CDR3 DNA follows: TGTGCCAGCAGCCCCCCTAGCGGGGGGAACAATGAGCAGTTCTTC. Its protein is CASSPPSGGNNEQFF.

The chain recombines TRBV5-1 with TRBJ1-2; D gene ambiguous. The V gene lost 0 bases and the J gene lost 0 bases, with 6 bases spanning the gap. This CDR3 is built from 14 residues. CDR1 is SGHRS and CDR2 is YFSETQ in the germline V gene. The CDR3 here is CASSLGETNYGYTF. Written as DNA, the CDR3 is TGCGCCAGCAGCTTGGGCGAAACTAACTATGGCTACACCTTC.